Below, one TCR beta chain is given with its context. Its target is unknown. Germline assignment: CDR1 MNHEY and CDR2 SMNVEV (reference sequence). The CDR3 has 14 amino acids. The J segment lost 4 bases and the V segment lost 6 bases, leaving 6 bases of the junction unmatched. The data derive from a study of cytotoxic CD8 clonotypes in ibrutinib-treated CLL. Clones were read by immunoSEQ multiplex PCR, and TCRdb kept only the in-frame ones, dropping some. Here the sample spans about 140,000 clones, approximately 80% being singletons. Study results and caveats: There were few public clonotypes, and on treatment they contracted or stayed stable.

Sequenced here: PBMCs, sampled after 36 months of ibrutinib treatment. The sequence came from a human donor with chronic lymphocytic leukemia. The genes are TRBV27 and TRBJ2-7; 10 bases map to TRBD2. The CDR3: CASRLAGISYEQYF. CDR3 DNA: TGTGCCAGCAGACTAGCGGGGATTTCGTACGAGCAGTACTTC.